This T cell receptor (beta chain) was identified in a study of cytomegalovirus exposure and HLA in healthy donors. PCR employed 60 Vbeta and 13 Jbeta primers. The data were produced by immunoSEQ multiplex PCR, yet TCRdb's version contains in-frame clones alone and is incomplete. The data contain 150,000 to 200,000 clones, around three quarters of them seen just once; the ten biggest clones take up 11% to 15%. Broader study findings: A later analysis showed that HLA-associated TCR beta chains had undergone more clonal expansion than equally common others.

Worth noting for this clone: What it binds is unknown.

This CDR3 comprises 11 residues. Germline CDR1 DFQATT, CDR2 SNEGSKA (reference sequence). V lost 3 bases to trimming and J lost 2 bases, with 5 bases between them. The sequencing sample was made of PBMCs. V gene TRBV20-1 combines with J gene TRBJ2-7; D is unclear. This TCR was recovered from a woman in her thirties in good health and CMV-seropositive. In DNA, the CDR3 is TGCAGTGCTAGGGGCCCCTACGAGCAGTACTTC. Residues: CSARGPYEQYF.